Listed below are T cell receptor beta chains from one sample, sequenced in a study of long-term antiretroviral therapy in people with HIV. Data came from immunoSEQ multiplex PCR; TCRdb stores just in-frame clones and leaves some out. The sample includes roughly 19,000 clones, 70% to 90% of them seen just once. The material sequenced was unsorted PBMCs, taken 0.6 years after starting antiretroviral therapy. These receptors came from a woman aged 18-35 years with HIV. The CDR3 runs from the conserved cysteine through the conserved F or W. The order of the fields is J gene, V gene, D gene, clone size, CDR3 protein, CDR3 DNA. The D gene is left open where the match is weak. The size of a clone is reported for some rows only, either as once, few or many, or as a class for expanded clones.

J gene: TRBJ1-2; V gene: TRBV28; D gene: .; clone size: .; CDR3 protein: CASSLRGAYGYTF; CDR3 DNA: TGTGCCAGCAGTTTACGGGGGGCCTATGGCTACACCTTC
J gene: TRBJ1-2; V gene: TRBV6-1; D gene: .; clone size: .; CDR3 protein: CAGSRQENYGYTF; CDR3 DNA: TGTGCCGGCTCGCGACAGGAGAACTATGGCTACACCTTC
J gene: TRBJ1-2; V gene: TRBV5-1; D gene: .; clone size: .; CDR3 protein: CASSLDKAEYGYTF; CDR3 DNA: TGCGCCAGCAGCTTGGATAAGGCAGAGTATGGCTACACCTTC
J gene: TRBJ1-1; V gene: TRBV5-5; D gene: .; clone size: .; CDR3 protein: CASSFPPVNTEAFF; CDR3 DNA: TGTGCCAGCAGCTTTCCCCCGGTGAACACTGAAGCTTTCTTT
J gene: TRBJ2-7; V gene: TRBV6-5; D gene: .; clone size: .; CDR3 protein: CASSPTGYEQYF; CDR3 DNA: TGTGCCAGCAGTCCCACAGGGTACGAGCAGTACTTC
J gene: TRBJ1-2; V gene: TRBV7-9; D gene: .; clone size: .; CDR3 protein: CASSLFNDYGYTF; CDR3 DNA: TGTGCCAGCAGCTTATTTAATGACTATGGCTACACCTTC
J gene: TRBJ2-3; V gene: TRBV29-1; D gene: .; clone size: .; CDR3 protein: CSVERGFSTDTQYF; CDR3 DNA: TGCAGCGTTGAACGTGGCTTTAGCACAGATACGCAGTATTTT
J gene: TRBJ2-1; V gene: TRBV9; D gene: .; clone size: .; CDR3 protein: CASSPYPGLKPNEQFF; CDR3 DNA: TGTGCCAGCAGCCCATACCCGGGCCTAAAGCCCAATGAGCAGTTCTTC
J gene: TRBJ1-3; V gene: TRBV19; D gene: .; clone size: .; CDR3 protein: CAVGGYSGNTIYF; CDR3 DNA: TGTGCCGTGGGGGGTTACTCTGGAAACACCATATATTTT
J gene: TRBJ1-5; V gene: TRBV4-2; D gene: .; clone size: .; CDR3 protein: CASSQRTGGIQPQHF; CDR3 DNA: TGTGCCAGCAGCCAAAGGACCGGCGGGATTCAGCCCCAGCATTTT
J gene: TRBJ1-2; V gene: TRBV9; D gene: TRBD1; clone size: .; CDR3 protein: CASSHSTGAEGYGYTF; CDR3 DNA: TGTGCCAGCAGCCACAGTACAGGGGCCGAGGGATATGGCTACACCTTC
J gene: TRBJ1-1; V gene: TRBV7-2; D gene: .; clone size: .; CDR3 protein: CASSFAVGTEAFF; CDR3 DNA: TGTGCCAGCAGCTTTGCCGTTGGGACTGAAGCTTTCTTT
J gene: TRBJ2-1; V gene: TRBV6-5; D gene: TRBD2; clone size: .; CDR3 protein: CATATSGGPYNEQFF; CDR3 DNA: TGTGCCACCGCCACCTCGGGGGGGCCGTACAATGAGCAGTTCTTC
J gene: TRBJ2-1; V gene: TRBV2; D gene: TRBD1; clone size: .; CDR3 protein: CASSGTEDNEQFF; CDR3 DNA: TGTGCCAGTTCCGGGACAGAAGACAATGAGCAGTTCTTC
J gene: TRBJ2-7; V gene: TRBV10-3; D gene: TRBD2; clone size: medium-sized; CDR3 protein: CAISESFLGTSYNTYEQYF; CDR3 DNA: TGTGCCATCAGTGAGTCGTTCCTGGGGACTAGTTATAACACCTACGAGCAGTACTTC
J gene: TRBJ1-2; V gene: TRBV7-9; D gene: .; clone size: .; CDR3 protein: CASSSYGYTF; CDR3 DNA: TGTGCCAGCAGCTCGTATGGCTACACCTTC
J gene: TRBJ1-1; V gene: TRBV7-2; D gene: .; clone size: medium-sized; CDR3 protein: CASSPDAGNTEAFF; CDR3 DNA: TGTGCCAGCAGCCCAGATGCGGGGAACACTGAAGCTTTCTTT
J gene: TRBJ2-7; V gene: TRBV9; D gene: .; clone size: .; CDR3 protein: CASSPTGDHEQYF; CDR3 DNA: TGTGCCAGCAGCCCCACCGGGGACCACGAGCAGTACTTC
J gene: TRBJ2-1; V gene: TRBV7-2; D gene: .; clone size: .; CDR3 protein: CASSLNQEQFF; CDR3 DNA: TGTGCCAGCAGCTTAAATCAGGAGCAGTTCTTC
J gene: TRBJ1-1; V gene: TRBV19; D gene: .; clone size: .; CDR3 protein: CASSIGASHEAFF; CDR3 DNA: TGTGCCAGTAGTATAGGCGCCTCCCATGAAGCTTTCTTT